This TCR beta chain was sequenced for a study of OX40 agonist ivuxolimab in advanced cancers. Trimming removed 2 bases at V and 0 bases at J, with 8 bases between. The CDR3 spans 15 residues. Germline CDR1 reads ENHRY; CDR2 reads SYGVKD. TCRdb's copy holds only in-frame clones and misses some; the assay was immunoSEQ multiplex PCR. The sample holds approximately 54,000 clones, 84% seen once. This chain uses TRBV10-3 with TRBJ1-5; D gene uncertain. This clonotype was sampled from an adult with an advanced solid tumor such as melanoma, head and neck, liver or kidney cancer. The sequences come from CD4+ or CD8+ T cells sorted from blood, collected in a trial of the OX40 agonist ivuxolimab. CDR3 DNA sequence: TGTGCCATCAGTGAGACCGTAAATAGCAATCAGCCCCAGCATTTT. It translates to CAISETVNSNQPQHF.